This is a list of T cell receptor beta chains from one sample in a study of blood T cell repertoires in COVID-19. TCRdb's table, derived via immunoSEQ multiplex PCR, lists solely in-frame clones and lacks some. This table holds a few hundred thousand clones, more than 75% found once. The specimen sequenced was peripheral blood. All receptors derive from a man aged 60 to 69 with acute or convalescent COVID-19. CDR3s include the opening cysteine and the closing phenylalanine or tryptophan. The order of the fields is J gene, D gene, V gene, clone size, CDR3 protein, CDR3 DNA. A D gene is named only where the DNA matches it firmly. Size is stated for part of the rows, as once, few or many counts, or as a class when the clone is expanded.

TRBJ2-5 TRBD2 TRBV5-1 NA CASSLGGLAGADQETQYF TGCGCCAGCAGCTTGGGGGGCCTAGCGGGGGCCGACCAAGAGACCCAGTACTTC
TRBJ2-4 TRBD1 TRBV28 NA CASSLQDRAANIQYF TGTGCCAGCAGTTTACAGGACAGGGCCGCAAACATTCAGTACTTC
TRBJ2-1 TRBD1 TRBV2 NA CASSVKDREAEQFF TGTGCCAGCAGTGTTAAGGACAGGGAGGCTGAGCAGTTCTTC
TRBJ2-5 NA TRBV6-2/TRBV6-3 NA CASSQPSSGRQETQYF TGTGCCAGCAGCCAACCGTCGTCGGGTCGCCAAGAGACCCAGTACTTC
TRBJ1-2 NA TRBV4-2 NA CASSHETGLFYGYTF TGTGCCAGCAGCCATGAAACTGGGCTTTTCTATGGCTACACCTTC
TRBJ2-5 TRBD2 TRBV15 NA CATSSPGGSRYF TGTGCCACCAGCTCTCCCGGGGGGTCCAGGTACTTC
TRBJ1-2 TRBD1 TRBV18 NA CASSQNSGTEVSGYTF TGTGCCAGCTCACAAAATTCCGGGACAGAAGTGAGTGGCTACACCTTC
TRBJ2-4 TRBD2 TRBV3-1/TRBV3-2 NA CASSHGSGGLAKNIQYF TGTGCCAGCAGCCATGGTAGCGGGGGGTTAGCCAAAAACATTCAGTACTTC
TRBJ1-4 TRBD1 TRBV30 NA CAWSGGTGREKLFF TGTGCCTGGAGCGGAGGGACAGGGCGCGAAAAACTGTTTTTT
TRBJ1-2 NA TRBV7-2 NA CASSNRVEYGYTF TGTGCCAGCTCAAACAGGGTCGAATATGGCTACACCTTC
TRBJ1-1 TRBD1 TRBV18 NA CASSQNRDRGPRGAFF TGTGCCAGCTCACAAAACCGGGACAGGGGACCAAGGGGTGCTTTCTTT
TRBJ2-3 TRBD2 TRBV27 NA CASSRAVLAGGPDTQYF TGTGCCAGCAGTCGAGCCGTACTAGCGGGGGGGCCAGATACGCAGTATTTT
TRBJ1-3 NA TRBV28 NA CASRGASGNTIYF TGTGCCAGCCGGGGGGCCTCTGGAAACACCATATATTTT
TRBJ2-3 NA TRBV7-6 NA CASSLAGGTSTDTQYF TGTGCCAGCAGCTTAGCGGGGGGTACTAGCACAGATACGCAGTATTTT
TRBJ1-2 NA TRBV2 few CASSEKWGGYGYTF TGTGCCAGCAGTGAGAAGTGGGGGGGGTATGGCTACACCTTC
TRBJ1-1 NA TRBV7-3 NA CASSPIPGSPAEAFF TGTGCCAGCAGCCCGATACCGGGATCTCCCGCTGAAGCTTTCTTT
TRBJ2-7 TRBD1 TRBV6-5 NA CASSSLGQVYEQYF TGTGCCAGCAGTTCCCTCGGACAGGTCTACGAGCAGTACTTC
TRBJ2-4 TRBD1 TRBV27 NA CASSLKAWGQDENIQYF TGTGCCAGCAGTTTAAAGGCTTGGGGACAGGACGAAAACATTCAGTACTTC
TRBJ2-3 NA TRBV5-4 NA CASSYRLADTQYF TGTGCCAGCAGCTATCGACTAGCAGATACGCAGTATTTT
TRBJ1-5 NA TRBV23-1 NA CASSQSNETDGNSNQPQHF TGCGCCAGCAGTCAATCCAACGAAACGGACGGGAATAGCAATCAGCCCCAGCATTTT
TRBJ2-7 TRBD1 TRBV6-5 NA CASNCTGVPPYEQYF TGTGCCAGCAACTGCACAGGGGTCCCGCCCTACGAGCAGTACTTC
TRBJ1-2 TRBD1 TRBV28 NA CASSLQGALGYTF TGTGCCAGCAGTTTGCAGGGGGCTCTTGGCTACACCTTC
TRBJ1-1 NA TRBV6-1 NA CASSEGGRANTEAFF TGTGCCAGCAGTGAAGGGGGCAGGGCGAACACTGAAGCTTTCTTT
TRBJ2-5 TRBD2 TRBV2 NA CASSEASSGVETQYF TGTGCCAGCAGTGAAGCGAGTAGCGGGGTAGAGACCCAGTACTTC
TRBJ1-1 NA TRBV6-5 NA CASSSTNTEAFF TGTGCCAGCAGCTCTACGAACACTGAAGCTTTCTTT
TRBJ1-2 TRBD1 TRBV27 NA CASSFLGQGINYGYTF TGTGCCAGCAGTTTTTTGGGACAGGGGATTAACTATGGCTACACCTTC
TRBJ2-7 TRBD1 TRBV2 once CASSNPRTGLGEQYF TGTGCCAGCAGCAACCCTAGGACAGGGCTGGGTGAGCAGTACTTC
TRBJ2-3 TRBD1 TRBV3-1/TRBV3-2 NA CASSQGQGATDTQYF TGTGCCAGCAGCCAAGGGCAGGGGGCCACAGATACGCAGTATTTT
TRBJ2-7 NA TRBV3-1/TRBV3-2 NA CASATRGEQYF TGTGCTTCTGCCACCCGGGGTGAGCAGTACTTC
TRBJ1-6 NA TRBV6-2/TRBV6-3 once CASSYGASNSPLHF TGTGCCAGCAGTTATGGAGCTAGTAATTCACCCCTCCACTTT
TRBJ1-3 NA TRBV7-9 once CASSLVVWDNREEGNTIYF TGTGCCAGCAGCTTGGTCGTTTGGGACAACCGGGAGGAGGGAAACACCATATATTTT
TRBJ2-5 TRBD2 TRBV9 NA CASSVGPGLAGTETQYF TGTGCCAGCAGCGTAGGACCGGGACTAGCGGGGACAGAGACCCAGTACTTC
TRBJ1-6 NA TRBV6-5 NA CASSYSGNSYNSPLHF TGTGCCAGCAGTTACTCGGGCAACTCCTATAATTCACCCCTCCACTTT